This is a list of T cell receptor beta chains from one sample in a study of beta chain features in type 1 diabetes. Clones were sequenced by immunoSEQ multiplex PCR, and TCRdb holds only the in-frame ones, with some missing. The sample lists over 700,000 clones, roughly a sixth occurring once. Sequencing was performed on naive CD4+ T cells from blood. The origin of the receptors is a woman aged 18 to 35 in good health. Both conserved end residues are part of each CDR3. D genes are given only for firm matches. Rows give clone size only sometimes, using once, few, many, or a class for an expanded clone.

>TRBV7-2|TRBD1|TRBJ1-2|-
TGTGCCAGCAGCCAAACAGGGGGCAGCTATGGCTACACCTTC
CASSQTGGSYGYTF
>TRBV6-1|-|TRBJ2-4|-
TGTGCCAGCAGCGAAAAAAGGATTTCCAAAAACATTCAGTACTTC
CASSEKRISKNIQYF
>TRBV7-9|-|TRBJ2-5|few
TGTGCCAGCAGCTATCGACTAGTTGAAGAGACCCAGTACTTC
CASSYRLVEETQYF
>TRBV28|-|TRBJ1-2|-
TGTGCCAGCAGTTTAATACAGGATTCTCTTGGCTACACCTTC
CASSLIQDSLGYTF
>TRBV7-2|-|TRBJ1-5|many
TGTGCCAGCAGCGCGGCCCCAGGCAATCAGCCCCAGCATTTT
CASSAAPGNQPQHF
>TRBV5-1|-|TRBJ2-5|few
TGCGCCAGCAGCTGGTTAGACCAAGAGACCCAGTACTTC
CASSWLDQETQYF
>TRBV5-6|-|TRBJ1-1|few
TGTGCCAGCAGGCTTGACAGTCGCGGGACTGAAGCTTTCTTT
CASRLDSRGTEAFF
>TRBV5-1|-|TRBJ2-3|-
TGCGCCAGCACGAGGGAGGGCACAGATACGCAGTATTTT
CASTREGTDTQYF
>TRBV27|TRBD1|TRBJ1-5|-
TGTGCCAGCAGTTTATTGGAAGGACAGGCCAGACAGCCCCAGCATTTT
CASSLLEGQARQPQHF
>TRBV7-2|TRBD1|TRBJ1-4|-
TGTGCCAGCAGTTTAAGATACAGGGGGCTGGATGAAAAACTGTTTTTT
CASSLRYRGLDEKLFF
>TRBV18|TRBD2|TRBJ2-7|-
TGTGCCAGCTCACCGACTAGCGGGAAATCGTACGAGCAGTACTTC
CASSPTSGKSYEQYF
>TRBV28|-|TRBJ1-2|-
TGTGCCAGCAGTTTAGGGACGAACTATGGCTACACCTTC
CASSLGTNYGYTF
>TRBV2|-|TRBJ2-1|-
TGTGCCAGCATACTAGCTTGGACTGAGCAGTTCTTC
CASILAWTEQFF
>TRBV27|-|TRBJ2-2|few
TGTGCCAGCAGTTTAGTTGAGGCAGGTAGCGGGGAGCTGTTTTTT
CASSLVEAGSGELFF
>TRBV4-3|TRBD1|TRBJ1-2|-
TGCGCCAGCAGCCGAAATACAGGGGAGGGTGGCTACACCTTC
CASSRNTGEGGYTF
>TRBV28|-|TRBJ2-5|few
TGTGCCAGCAGTTCGCTCCGGGGGGCCTGGGAGACCCAGTACTTC
CASSSLRGAWETQYF
>TRBV11-1|TRBD2|TRBJ2-1|-
TGTGCCAGCAGCCCCCAACGGGAGGGAAACAATGAGCAGTTCTTC
CASSPQREGNNEQFF
>TRBV7-8|-|TRBJ1-5|-
TGTGCCAGCAGCAAGGAAGGTTATTTGTATAGCAATCAGCCCCAGCATTTT
CASSKEGYLYSNQPQHF
>TRBV2|TRBD1|TRBJ1-5|-
TGTGCCAGCAGCCCGGGACAGAATCAGCCCCAGCATTTT
CASSPGQNQPQHF
>TRBV18|TRBD1|TRBJ2-7|-
TGTGCCAGCTCACCACTAAGGACAGGCCTACGACTGGGGGCCGAGCAGTACTTC
CASSPLRTGLRLGAEQYF
>TRBV18|TRBD2|TRBJ2-5|-
TGTGCCAGCTCAACCACTAGCGTAGAGACCCAGTACTTC
CASSTTSVETQYF
>TRBV18|TRBD1|TRBJ1-5|few
TGTGCCAGCACCGGACAGGGAGATCAGCCCCAGCATTTT
CASTGQGDQPQHF
>TRBV2|TRBD2|TRBJ2-5|-
TGTGCCAGCAGTTCCTCCGGGACTAGCGGGACCCAGTACTTC
CASSSSGTSGTQYF
>TRBV6-6|TRBD2|TRBJ2-1|-
TGTGCCAGCATGGGACTAGCTAGTAATGAGCAGTTCTTC
CASMGLASNEQFF